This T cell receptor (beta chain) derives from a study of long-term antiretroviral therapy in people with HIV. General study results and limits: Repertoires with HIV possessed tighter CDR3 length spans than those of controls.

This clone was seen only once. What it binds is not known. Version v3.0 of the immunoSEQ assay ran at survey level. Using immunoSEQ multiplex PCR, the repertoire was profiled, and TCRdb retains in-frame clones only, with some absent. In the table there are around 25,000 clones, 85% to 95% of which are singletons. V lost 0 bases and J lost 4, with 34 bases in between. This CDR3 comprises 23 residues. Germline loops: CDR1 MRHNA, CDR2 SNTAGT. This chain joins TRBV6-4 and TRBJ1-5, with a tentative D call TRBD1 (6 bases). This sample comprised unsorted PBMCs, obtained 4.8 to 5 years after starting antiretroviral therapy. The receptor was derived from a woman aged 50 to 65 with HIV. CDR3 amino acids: CASSDSSNWTKVLFGGPNQPQHF. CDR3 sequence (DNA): TGTGCCAGCAGTGACTCGTCGAATTGGACCAAGGTTCTTTTTGGGGGGCCTAATCAGCCCCAGCATTTT.